These 9 T cell receptor beta chains share one sample of origin, sequenced in a study of blood T cell repertoires in COVID-19. Measured with immunoSEQ multiplex PCR; TCRdb has only the in-frame clones, and not every one. The sample holds more than 65,000 clones, over 70% seen once. Sequenced input: peripheral blood. All receptors derive from a woman aged 70-85 years with acute or convalescent COVID-19.

V gene TRBV9 combines with J gene TRBJ1-2; 12 nucleotides align to TRBD1. The CDR3 is 17 residues long. CDR1 and CDR2 from the germline V gene are SGDLS and YYNGEE. V trimming: 2 bases; J trimming: 4 bases; junction bases outside the gene matches: 9. CDR3 amino acids: CASSVGAGTGGVYGYTF. For the CDR3, the DNA is TGTGCCAGCAGCGTGGGAGCCGGGACAGGGGGCGTCTATGGCTACACCTTC.

V gene TRBV13 combines with J gene TRBJ2-1; D perhaps matches TRBD1 (6 bases). The V and J ends lost 0 bases and 9 bases respectively, with 9 bases between them. Germline lookup yields CDR1 PRHDT and CDR2 FYEKMQ (reference sequence). CDR3 length: 13 residues. The CDR3 bases are TGTGCCAGCAGCTTAGGCAGGGGTACTGAGCAGTTCTTC. Translated, it gives CASSLGRGTEQFF.

This chain uses TRBV5-1 with TRBJ1-4, with 7 bases matching TRBD1. CDR3 length: 16 residues. Per the germline V gene, CDR1 is SGHRS and CDR2 is YFSETQ. V lost 0 bases to trimming and J lost 3 bases; unmatched junction nucleotides: 5. This chain's CDR3 is CASSLALGTANEKLFF. Here the CDR3 DNA reads TGCGCCAGCAGCTTGGCCCTCGGGACAGCTAATGAAAAACTGTTTTTT.

This clone appeared a single time. This rearrangement joins TRBV20-1 to TRBJ1-2; D is ambiguous. In germline, CDR1 is DFQATT, CDR2 SNEGSKA (reference sequence). Deletions cut 5 bases from V and 8 bases from J, with 12 bases between. The CDR3 length is 11 residues. The CDR3 is CSAFYTSGYTF. CDR3 sequence (DNA): TGCAGTGCTTTCTATACTTCCGGCTACACCTTC.

The chain carries TRBV7-9 and TRBJ1-1; the D gene is possibly TRBD1 (6 bases). The CDR3 is made up of 17 amino acids. Per the germline V gene, CDR1 is SEHNR and CDR2 is FQNEAQ (reference sequence). Trimming took 2 bases from V and 0 from J, leaving 16 bases between them. This chain's CDR3 is CASSLSYRARMNTEAFF. Written as DNA, the CDR3 is TGTGCCAGCAGCTTAAGTTACAGGGCCCGTATGAACACTGAAGCTTTCTTT.

This chain links TRBV7-2 with TRBJ1-1; no reliable D call. CDR1 and CDR2 (germline): SGHTA, FQGNSA. V shed 5 bases and J shed 10 bases, with 14 bases lying between them. The CDR3 is 12 residues long. CDR3: CASSRDLRIAFF. The CDR3 DNA reads TGTGCCAGCAGCCGGGATCTAAGAATAGCTTTCTTT.

The chain employs TRBV15 and TRBJ1-2; the match to TRBD1 covers 9 bases. The V and J ends lost 8 bases and 4 bases, in that order; junction bases with no gene match: 5. The CDR3 runs 13 residues. Germline V gene sequence: CDR1 LNHNV, CDR2 YYDKDF (reference sequence). The CDR3 sequence: CATSDRGFYGYTF. The CDR3 DNA follows: TGTGCCACCTCGGACAGGGGATTCTATGGCTACACCTTC.

This clone was seen a handful of times. The chain links TRBV5-4 to TRBJ1-1, with 8 bases lining up with TRBD1. This CDR3 spans 14 amino acids. V dropped 3 bases and J dropped 3; count of bases not matched to a gene: 4. The germline CDR1 and CDR2 sequences are SGHNT and YYREEE (reference sequence). The DNA of the CDR3 is TGTGCCAGCAGCTGGACAGGGAAATACACTGAAGCTTTCTTT. Residues: CASSWTGKYTEAFF.

CDR3 nucleotides: TGTGCCAGCAGCCCTCACGGGGGGCCTTCCTACGAGCAGTACTTC. This codes for CASSPHGGPSYEQYF. The gene calls are TRBV9 and TRBJ2-7; maybe TRBD2 (7 bases). CDR1 and CDR2 (germline): SGDLS, YYNGEE. Trimming removed 4 bases from V and 1 base from J, with 15 bases in between. This CDR3 contains 15 residues.